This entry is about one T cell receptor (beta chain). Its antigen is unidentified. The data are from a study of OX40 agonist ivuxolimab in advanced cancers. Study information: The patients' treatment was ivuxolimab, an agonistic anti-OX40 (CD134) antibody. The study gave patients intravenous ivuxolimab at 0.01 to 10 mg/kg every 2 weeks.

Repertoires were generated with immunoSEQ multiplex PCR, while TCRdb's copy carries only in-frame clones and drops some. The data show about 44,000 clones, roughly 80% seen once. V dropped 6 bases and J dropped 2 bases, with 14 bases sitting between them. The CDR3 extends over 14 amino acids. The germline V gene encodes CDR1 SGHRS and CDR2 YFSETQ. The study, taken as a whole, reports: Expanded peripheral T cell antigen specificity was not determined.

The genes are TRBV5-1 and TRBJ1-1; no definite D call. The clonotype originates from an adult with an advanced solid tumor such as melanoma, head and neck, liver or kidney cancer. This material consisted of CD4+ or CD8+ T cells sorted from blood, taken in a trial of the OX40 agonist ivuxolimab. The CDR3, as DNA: TGCGCCAGCAAACCCAGGATAGGTAACACTGAAGCTTTCTTT. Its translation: CASKPRIGNTEAFF.